This T cell receptor beta chain appears in the sequencing data of a study of CD8+CD57+ T cells in acquired aplastic anemia. Study overall: Yields of DNA that came from sorted CD4+ and CD8+ cells averaged approximately 3.2 ug.

Sequenced patients had shown CD8+CD57+ cell expansion by flow cytometry. Severe acquired aplastic anemia was present in every patient. Blood came from patients not yet given any therapy. This clonotype was recorded at least ten times. Its antigen is undetermined. Study-wide findings and caveats: Patient and control CD8+ Simpson's diversity was not significantly different.

CDR1 and CDR2 (germline): DFQATT, SNEGSKA (reference sequence). Germline trimming cut 0 bases from V and 6 bases from J; bases unmatched to any gene: 5. The CDR3 is 15 amino acids. The template used for profiling TCR beta VDJ and CDR3 was genomic DNA. Via MiXCR, TCRdb re-called the reads, giving one row per CDR3 protein. The sample lists 150,000 to 200,000 distinct CDR3 sequences; around 48% were seen once. The source of this sequence is a human donor with aplastic anemia. Sequenced: sorted CD4+, CD8+, or CD8+CD57+ T cells (not recorded which) from PBMCs. This chain uses TRBV20-1 with TRBJ1-6; 7 nucleotides align to TRBD1. The CDR3 loop reads CSARDRNRGNSPLHF. CDR3 coding DNA: TGCAGTGCTAGAGATCGGAACAGGGGTAATTCACCCCTCCACTTT.